These 10 T cell receptor beta chains were all obtained from the same sample, sequenced in a study of shared clonotypes between healthy human individuals. Libraries were prepared by immunoSEQ multiplex PCR; TCRdb keeps only in-frame clonotypes and omits some of them. Here the sample spans fewer than 1.6 million clones, approximately 98.5% being singletons. Sequenced input: naive CD4+ T cells sorted from blood. Subset of the sample: CD45RA+ positively selected. Receptors originate from a man under 40 in good health.

V and J are TRBV7-2 and TRBJ2-7; 9 bases align to TRBD2. The V gene end was trimmed by 4 bases and the J gene end by 5 bases; junction bases not matched to a gene: 18. This CDR3 contains 18 residues. Germline lookup yields CDR1 SGHTA and CDR2 FQGNSA. Here the CDR3 reads CASSSPREREAFRDEQYF. For the CDR3, the DNA is TGTGCCAGCAGCTCCCCCAGGGAGCGGGAGGCTTTCCGTGACGAGCAGTACTTC.

The chain carries TRBV10-2 and TRBJ2-7; D remains unclear. V dropped 8 bases and J dropped 0 bases, with 5 bases sitting between them. Germline V gene sequence: CDR1 WSHSY, CDR2 SAAADI. The CDR3 extends over 11 amino acids. The DNA of the CDR3 is TGCGCCAGCGTCAGCTCCTACGAGCAGTACTTC. This encodes CASVSSYEQYF.

This chain uses TRBV5-1 with TRBJ1-1; 10 nucleotides agree with TRBD1. V lost 4 bases and J lost 0; bases outside the gene matches: 9. Germline loops: CDR1 SGHRS, CDR2 YFSETQ. This CDR3 is 17 amino acids long. CDR3 sequence reads: CASSPGQGWSMNTEAFF. Written as DNA, the CDR3 is TGCGCCAGCAGCCCGGGACAGGGGTGGTCCATGAACACTGAAGCTTTCTTT.

Notes on this clone: Other DNA sequences of this sample code for an identical CDR3. The CDR3, as DNA: TGCGCCAGCAGCTTAGGGACTAGCGCAGATACGCAGTATTTT. Translating it yields CASSLGTSADTQYF. V is TRBV5-1 and J is TRBJ2-3; the match to TRBD2 covers 10 bases. Germline values: CDR1 SGHRS, CDR2 YFSETQ. The CDR3 contains 14 residues. Unmatched junction bases numbered 1, after V lost 2 bases and J lost 4 bases. Using reference TRBV5-1 and TRBJ2-3 for the parts outside the CDR3, the full variable domain is KAGVTQTPRYLIKTRGQQVTLSCSPISGHRSVSWYQQTPGQGLQFLFEYFSETQRNKGNFPGRFSGRQFSNSRSEMNVSTLELGDSALYLCASSLGTSADTQYFGPGTRLTVL.

The chain carries TRBV5-1 and TRBJ2-1; D possibly corresponds to TRBD1 (5 bases). Germline V gene sequence: CDR1 SGHRS, CDR2 YFSETQ. The germline V and J ends were trimmed by 0 bases and 5 bases, with 12 bases remaining between them. The length of the CDR3 is 15 residues. The DNA of the CDR3 is TGCGCCAGCAGCTTGGGTACAGGCTTGGACAATGAGCAGTTCTTC. Translation: CASSLGTGLDNEQFF.

The chain carries TRBV6-5 and TRBJ2-5; D is tentatively TRBD1 or TRBD2 (5 bases each). The germline V and J ends were trimmed by 2 bases and 5 bases, with 18 bases remaining between them. Germline V CDR1 and CDR2: MNHEY, SVGAGI. The CDR3 is 16 residues long. DNA of the CDR3: TGTGCCAGCAGTTACCGGTTTAGGGGAGCCCCCGAGACCCAGTACTTC. It is translated as CASSYRFRGAPETQYF.

This clone came up once. This chain joins TRBV7-2 and TRBJ2-5; either TRBD1 or TRBD2 may supply D (5 bases each). The CDR3 spans 13 residues. CDR1 is SGHTA, CDR2 FQGNSA, per germline. Trimming took off 1 base at V and 5 bases at J, with 8 bases between the two ends. CDR3 region: CASSLGDPETQYF. CDR3 nucleotide sequence: TGTGCCAGCAGCTTAGGGGACCCGGAGACCCAGTACTTC.

About this clone itself: Other DNA sequences within the sample encode an identical CDR3. The chain combines TRBV5-1 with TRBJ2-7; D remains unclear. The germline V gene has CDR1 SGHRS and CDR2 YFSETQ. V was cut by 0 bases and J by 2 bases, with 6 bases left in between. CDR3 length equals 13 residues. The CDR3 is CASSLGAAYEQYF. Written as DNA, the CDR3 is TGCGCCAGCAGCTTGGGGGCAGCCTACGAGCAGTACTTC.

On this clone itself: The sample contains more than one DNA sequence encoding this CDR3. The chain has TRBV7-2 and TRBJ1-5; D call uncertain. Germline V gene sequence: CDR1 SGHTA, CDR2 FQGNSA. V lost 5 bases to trimming and J lost 3 bases, with 5 bases between them. The CDR3 is 12 amino acids. CDR3 residues: CASSRDNQPQHF. CDR3 sequence (DNA): TGTGCCAGCAGCCGTGACAATCAGCCCCAGCATTTT.

J is TRBJ2-7 and V is TRBV30, with D hard to call. V was shortened by 7 bases and J by 4 bases, with 17 bases between the two germline ends. The CDR3 consists of 13 residues. CDR1 is GTSNPN and CDR2 is SVGIG in the germline V gene (reference sequence). The CDR3, as DNA: TGTGCCTCGAAGGACGGTGATAGGTACGAGCAGTACTTC. Translating gives CASKDGDRYEQYF.